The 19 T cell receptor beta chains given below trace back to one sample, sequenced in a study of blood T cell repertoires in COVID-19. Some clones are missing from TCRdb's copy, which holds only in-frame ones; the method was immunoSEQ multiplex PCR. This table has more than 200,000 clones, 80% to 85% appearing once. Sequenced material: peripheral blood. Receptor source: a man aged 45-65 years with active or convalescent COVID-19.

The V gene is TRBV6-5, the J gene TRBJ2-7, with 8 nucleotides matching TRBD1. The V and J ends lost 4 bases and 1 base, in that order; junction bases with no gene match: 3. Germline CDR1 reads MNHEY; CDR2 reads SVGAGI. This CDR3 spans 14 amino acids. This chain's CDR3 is CASSFRGRSYEQYF. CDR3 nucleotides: TGTGCCAGCAGTTTCAGGGGGCGTTCCTACGAGCAGTACTTC.

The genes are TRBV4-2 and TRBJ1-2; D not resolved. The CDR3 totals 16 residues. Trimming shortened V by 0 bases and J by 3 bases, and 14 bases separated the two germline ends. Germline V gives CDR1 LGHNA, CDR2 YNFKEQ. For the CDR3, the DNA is TGTGCCAGCAGCCAAGATCTTACCGGAGACTACTATGGCTACACCTTC. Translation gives CASSQDLTGDYYGYTF.

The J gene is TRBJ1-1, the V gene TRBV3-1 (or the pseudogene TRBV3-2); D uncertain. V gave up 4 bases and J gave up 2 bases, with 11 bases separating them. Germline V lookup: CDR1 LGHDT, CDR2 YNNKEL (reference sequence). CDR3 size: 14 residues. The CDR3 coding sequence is TGTGCCAGCAGCCGCAGGCAGCTTAACACTGAAGCTTTCTTT. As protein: CASSRRQLNTEAFF.

The CDR3 spells CASTKLVRGGDNEQFF. The DNA of the CDR3 is TGTGCCAGCACCAAGCTGGTGCGGGGGGGGGACAATGAGCAGTTCTTC. The chain has TRBV7-6 and TRBJ2-1, with 9 nucleotides matching TRBD2. J gave up 5 bases and V 7 bases, and 12 bases lay outside the gene matches. The CDR3 contains 16 residues. CDR1 and CDR2 (germline): SGHVS, FNYEAQ.

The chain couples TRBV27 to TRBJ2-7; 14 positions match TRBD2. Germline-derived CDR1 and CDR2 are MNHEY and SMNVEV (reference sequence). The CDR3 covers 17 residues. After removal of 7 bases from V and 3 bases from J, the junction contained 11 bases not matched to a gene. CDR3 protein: CASTIRGTSGGYYEQYF. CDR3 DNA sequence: TGTGCCAGCACTATCCGCGGGACTAGCGGGGGCTACTACGAGCAGTACTTC.

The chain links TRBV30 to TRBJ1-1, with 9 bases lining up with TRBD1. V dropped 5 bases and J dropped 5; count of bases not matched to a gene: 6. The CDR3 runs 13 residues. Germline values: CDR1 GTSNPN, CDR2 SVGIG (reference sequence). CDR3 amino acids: CAWQTGGWTEAFF. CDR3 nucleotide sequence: TGTGCCTGGCAGACAGGGGGATGGACTGAAGCTTTCTTT.

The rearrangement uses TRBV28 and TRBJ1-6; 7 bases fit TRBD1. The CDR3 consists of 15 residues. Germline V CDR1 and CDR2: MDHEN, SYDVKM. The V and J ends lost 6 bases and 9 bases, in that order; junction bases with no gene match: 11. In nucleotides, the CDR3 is TGTGCCAGCAGCTTGCCCCACAGGGGTACTTCACCCCTCCACTTT. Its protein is CASSLPHRGTSPLHF.

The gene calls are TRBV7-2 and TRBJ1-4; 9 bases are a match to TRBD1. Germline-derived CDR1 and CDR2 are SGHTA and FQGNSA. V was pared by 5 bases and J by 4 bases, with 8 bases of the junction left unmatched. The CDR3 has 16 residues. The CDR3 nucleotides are TGTGCCAGCAGCCCGGGACAGGGTCAGGGTAATGAAAAACTGTTTTTT. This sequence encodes CASSPGQGQGNEKLFF.

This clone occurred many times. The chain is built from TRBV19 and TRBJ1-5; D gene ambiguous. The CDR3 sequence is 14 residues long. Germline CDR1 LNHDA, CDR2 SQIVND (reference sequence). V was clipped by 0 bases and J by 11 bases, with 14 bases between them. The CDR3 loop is CASSIEVGPPAQHF. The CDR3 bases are TGTGCCAGTAGTATAGAAGTTGGGCCCCCAGCCCAGCATTTT. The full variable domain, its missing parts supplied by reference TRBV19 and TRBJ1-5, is DGGITQSPKYLFRKEGQNVTLSCEQNLNHDAMYWYRQDPGQGLRLIYYSQIVNDFQKGDIAEGYSVSREKKESFPLTVTSAQKNPTAFYLCASSIEVGPPAQHFGDGTRLSIL.

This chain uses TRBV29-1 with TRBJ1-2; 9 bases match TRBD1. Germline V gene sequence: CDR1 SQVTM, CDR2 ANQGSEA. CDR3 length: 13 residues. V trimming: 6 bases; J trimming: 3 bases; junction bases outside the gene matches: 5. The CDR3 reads CSVFRTGDYGYTF. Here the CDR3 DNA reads TGCAGCGTCTTCCGGACAGGGGACTATGGCTACACCTTC.

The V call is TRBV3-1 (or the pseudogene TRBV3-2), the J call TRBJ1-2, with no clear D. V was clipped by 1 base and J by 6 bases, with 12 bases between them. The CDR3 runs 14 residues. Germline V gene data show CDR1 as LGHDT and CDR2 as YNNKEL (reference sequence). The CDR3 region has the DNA TGTGCCAGCAGCCAAGGTTTGAAGTCTAATGGCTACACCTTC. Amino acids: CASSQGLKSNGYTF.

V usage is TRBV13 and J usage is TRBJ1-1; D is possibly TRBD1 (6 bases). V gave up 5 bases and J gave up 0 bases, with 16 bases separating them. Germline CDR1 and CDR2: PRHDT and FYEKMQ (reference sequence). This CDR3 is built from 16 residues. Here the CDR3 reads CASSPVGGSMNTEAFF. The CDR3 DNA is TGTGCCAGCAGCCCGGTAGGGGGTAGCATGAACACTGAAGCTTTCTTT. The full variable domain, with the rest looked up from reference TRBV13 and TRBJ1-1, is AAGVIQSPRHLIKEKRETATLKCYPIPRHDTVYWYQQGPGQDPQFLISFYEKMQSDKGSIPDRFSAQQFSDYHSELNMSSLELGDSALYFCASSPVGGSMNTEAFFGQGTRLTVV.

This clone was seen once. The CDR3 loop is CASSSEGEHNQPQHF. The CDR3 bases are TGTGCCAGCAGCTCTGAAGGGGAACACAATCAGCCCCAGCATTTT. The rearrangement uses TRBV7-9 and TRBJ1-5; D may be TRBD1 (5 bases). The germline V gene encodes CDR1 SEHNR and CDR2 FQNEAQ (reference sequence). The ends were cut back, 4 bases at V and 3 bases at J, with 13 bases in the middle. The CDR3 is 15 residues long. Together with reference TRBV7-9 and TRBJ1-5, the CDR3 gives the full variable domain: DTGVSQNPRHKITKRGQNVTFRCDPISEHNRLYWYRQTLGQGPEFLTYFQNEAQLEKSRLLSDRFSAERPKGSFSTLEIQRTEQGDSAMYLCASSSEGEHNQPQHFGDGTRLSIL.

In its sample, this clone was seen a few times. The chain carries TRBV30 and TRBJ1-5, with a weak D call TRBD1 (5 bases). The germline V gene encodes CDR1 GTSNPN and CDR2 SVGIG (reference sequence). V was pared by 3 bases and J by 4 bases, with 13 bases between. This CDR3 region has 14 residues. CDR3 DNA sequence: TGTGCCTGGAGGCCACGGGGGGATAATCAGCCCCAGCATTTT. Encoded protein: CAWRPRGDNQPQHF.

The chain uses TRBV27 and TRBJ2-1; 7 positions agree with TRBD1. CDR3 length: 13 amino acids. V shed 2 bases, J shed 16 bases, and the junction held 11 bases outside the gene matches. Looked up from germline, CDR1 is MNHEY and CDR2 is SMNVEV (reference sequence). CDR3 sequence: CASSLSGQVWDFF. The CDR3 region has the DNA TGTGCCAGCAGTTTAAGTGGACAGGTTTGGGATTTCTTC.

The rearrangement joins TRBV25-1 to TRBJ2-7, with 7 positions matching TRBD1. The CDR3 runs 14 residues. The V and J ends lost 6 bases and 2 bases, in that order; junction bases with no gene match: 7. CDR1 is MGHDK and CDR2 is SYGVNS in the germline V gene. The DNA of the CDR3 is TGTGCCAGCAGCCCCGACAGGGTTCCCTACGAGCAGTACTTC. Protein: CASSPDRVPYEQYF.

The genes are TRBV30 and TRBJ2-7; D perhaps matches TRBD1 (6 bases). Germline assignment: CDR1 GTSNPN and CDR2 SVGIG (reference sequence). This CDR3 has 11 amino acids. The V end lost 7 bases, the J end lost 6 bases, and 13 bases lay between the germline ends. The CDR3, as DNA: TGTGCCTCCGTTTGGGGGCGCGAGCAGTACTTC. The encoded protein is CASVWGREQYF.

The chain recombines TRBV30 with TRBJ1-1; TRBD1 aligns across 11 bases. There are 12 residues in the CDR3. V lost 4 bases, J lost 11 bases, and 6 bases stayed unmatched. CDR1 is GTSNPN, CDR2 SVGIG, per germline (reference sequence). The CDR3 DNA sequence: TGTGCCTGGAACCGGGACAGGGGGATGGCTTTCTTT. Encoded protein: CAWNRDRGMAFF.

The CDR3 DNA follows: TGTGCCAGCAGCGAGGGAGGACGAACAGGTCCCTCCTACGAGCAGTACTTC. Protein: CASSEGGRTGPSYEQYF. V is TRBV9 and J is TRBJ2-7; D possibly corresponds to TRBD2 (6 bases). Trimming shortened V by 3 bases and J by 0 bases, and 19 bases separated the two germline ends. Germline CDR1 and CDR2: SGDLS and YYNGEE. The CDR3 runs to 17 residues.